The clone carrying this T cell receptor (beta chain) was detected only once. The ends were cut back, 3 bases at V and 9 bases at J, with 15 bases in the middle. This CDR3 spans 14 amino acids. In germline, CDR1 is KGHSH, CDR2 LQKENI. Using immunoSEQ multiplex PCR, the repertoire was profiled, and TCRdb retains in-frame clones only, with some absent. The sample gives 50,000 to 75,000 clones, 91% of which show up once; about 2.2% is in the top ten. This record belongs to a study of T cell changes during pregnancy in multiple sclerosis. The receptor was derived from a female donor in good health, enrolled as a control in a pregnancy study. The J gene is TRBJ1-5, the V gene TRBV18; D might be TRBD1 (5 bases). Sample: peripheral blood, taken in the third trimester of pregnancy. In DNA, the CDR3 is TGTGCCAGCTCACCCGACAGACGCTTGAGGCCCCAGCATTTT. Its translation: CASSPDRRLRPQHF.